The 21 T cell receptor beta chains below were found in one sample sequenced in a study of response to subunit inactivated influenza vaccine. TCRdb re-called the RT-PCR reads through MiXCR, storing one row per CDR3 protein. The data show over 750,000 distinct CDR3 sequences, 21% seen once. The sequenced sample was PBMCs from blood, obtained more than 4 days after vaccination. The receptors stem from a man in his fifties who received an inactivated influenza vaccine.

V and J are TRBV7-2 and TRBJ2-2; 8 bases align to TRBD1. CDR1 is SGHTA and CDR2 is FQGNSA in the germline V gene. J was trimmed by 4 bases and V by 6 bases; bases with no gene match: 7. The CDR3 loop spans 15 amino acids. The CDR3: CASSQQGASTGELFF. As DNA, the CDR3 is TGTGCCAGCAGTCAGCAGGGGGCGAGCACCGGGGAGCTGTTTTTT.

This chain links TRBV7-9 with TRBJ2-1; D is ambiguous. CDR1 is SEHNR and CDR2 is FQNEAQ in the germline V gene (reference sequence). V gave up 3 bases and J gave up 6 bases, with 9 bases separating them. This CDR3 has 13 amino acids. CDR3 in DNA: TGTGCCAGCAGCTTGGACGCCTCCAATGAGCAGTTCTTC. Residues: CASSLDASNEQFF.

V is TRBV7-2 and J is TRBJ1-3, with D hard to call. The CDR3 totals 15 residues. Germline-derived CDR1 and CDR2 are SGHTA and FQGNSA. V lost 6 bases and J lost 0, with 12 bases in between. CDR3 in DNA: TGTGCCAGCAGTTTACGGACCTCCTCTGGAAACACCATATATTTT. It codes for CASSLRTSSGNTIYF.

This clonotype was seen a few times. The rearrangement joins TRBV7-9 to TRBJ2-1; 9 bases line up with TRBD2. Looked up from germline, CDR1 is SEHNR and CDR2 is FQNEAQ (reference sequence). The CDR3 loop spans 14 amino acids. With V trimmed by 3 bases and J by 7 bases, 4 bases remained unmatched. CDR3: CASSFSAGGNEQFF. The DNA of the CDR3 is TGTGCCAGCAGCTTCTCAGCGGGAGGAAATGAGCAGTTCTTC.

This clonotype was counted between two and nine times. V and J are TRBV11-2 and TRBJ2-1; perhaps D is TRBD1 or TRBD2 (5 bases each). The CDR3 covers 15 residues. Germline CDR1 is SGHAT and CDR2 is FQNNGV. The V end was cut by 6 bases, the J end by 12 bases, with 24 bases between. The CDR3 here is CASRHLRDPRDRQFF. As DNA, the CDR3 is TGTGCCAGCAGACATCTCCGGGACCCCCGTGATCGGCAGTTCTTC.

The table lists this clonotype with a few counts. CDR3 bases: TGCGCCAGCAGCTTTGGGACAGTTACCGGGGAGCTGTTTTTT. Translation gives CASSFGTVTGELFF. The chain has TRBV5-1 and TRBJ2-2, with 7 bases matching TRBD1. Germline lookup yields CDR1 SGHRS and CDR2 YFSETQ. The J segment lost 5 bases and the V segment lost 2 bases, leaving 3 bases of the junction unmatched. The CDR3 is 14 amino acids.

This clonotype was picked up a small number of times. The V and J genes are TRBV5-1 and TRBJ2-7; D gene uncertain. The CDR3 is 13 amino acids. Germline V CDR1 and CDR2: SGHRS, YFSETQ. Trimming left V 0 bases short and J 3 bases short, with 7 bases between. The CDR3 reads CASSLGINYEQYF. CDR3 sequence (DNA): TGCGCCAGCAGCTTGGGGATTAACTACGAGCAGTACTTC.

This chain connects TRBV29-1 to TRBJ1-1; 10 nucleotides agree with TRBD1. After removal of 6 bases from V and 8 bases from J, the junction contained 6 bases not matched to a gene. The CDR3 length is 12 residues. In germline, CDR1 is SQVTM, CDR2 ANQGSEA. The CDR3 DNA follows: TGCAGCGTGGGGACAGGGGCTACCGAAGCTTTCTTT. Amino acid sequence: CSVGTGATEAFF. The whole variable domain, filled in from reference TRBV29-1 and TRBJ1-1, reads SAVISQKPSRDICQRGTSLTIQCQVDSQVTMMFWYRQQPGQSLTLIATANQGSEATYESGFVIDKFPISRPNLTFSTLTVSNMSPEDSSIYLCSVGTGATEAFFGQGTRLTVV.

This clonotype was recorded a few times. The chain is built from TRBV4-3 and TRBJ2-7; 9 bases match TRBD1. This CDR3 has 17 residues. From germline, CDR1 is LGHNA and CDR2 YSLEER. V shed 0 bases and J 2 bases; nucleotides not matched to a gene: 8. CDR3 amino acids: CASSQDQSTGGTYEQYF. The CDR3 bases are TGCGCCAGCAGCCAAGACCAATCGACAGGGGGAACCTACGAGCAGTACTTC.

This clonotype came up a few times. This sequence joins TRBV3-1 and TRBJ2-2; possibly TRBD2 for D (5 bases). CDR3 size: 14 residues. V was clipped by 3 bases and J by 4 bases, with 9 bases between them. CDR1 and CDR2 from the germline V gene are LGHDT and YNNKEL (reference sequence). The CDR3 DNA follows: TGTGCCAGCAGCCATCATGAGGGCACCGGGGAGCTGTTTTTT. It encodes CASSHHEGTGELFF.

The chain couples TRBV6-2 or TRBV6-3 to TRBJ2-7; 9 bases fit TRBD1. Germline V CDR1 and CDR2: MNHEY, SVGEGT. V lost 6 bases and J lost 6; bases outside the gene matches: 12. The CDR3 is 15 residues long. Written as DNA, the CDR3 is TGTGCCAGCAGCCGATTGGGACAGGGATCTGCCGAGCAGTACTTC. Its protein is CASSRLGQGSAEQYF.

The chain couples TRBV20-1 to TRBJ2-7; possibly TRBD2 for D (5 bases). Germline V gene sequence: CDR1 DFQATT, CDR2 SNEGSKA (reference sequence). Trimming shortened V by 6 bases and J by 1 base, and 16 bases separated the two germline ends. The CDR3 totals 14 residues. CDR3 residues: CSALGSEGSYEQYF. CDR3 nucleotides: TGCAGTGCCCTAGGCTCTGAGGGTTCCTACGAGCAGTACTTC.

This clonotype was counted between two and nine times. In DNA, the CDR3 is TGTGCCAGCAGCCCGGACATCTTAGGCTACGAGCAGTACTTC. Encoded protein: CASSPDILGYEQYF. The rearrangement links TRBV6-1 to TRBJ2-7; perhaps TRBD1 as D (5 bases). CDR1 is MNHNS, CDR2 SASEGT, per germline. CDR3 length: 14 amino acids. V was pared by 6 bases and J by 3 bases, with 15 bases between.

This clonotype has only a few counts. The V gene is TRBV15, the J gene TRBJ2-5; D possibly corresponds to TRBD1 (7 bases). CDR1 LNHNV and CDR2 YYDKDF come from the germline V gene (reference sequence). The V gene lost 0 bases and the J gene lost 1 base, with 12 bases spanning the gap. The CDR3 length is 16 residues. CDR3 protein: CATSRDPGGLQETQYF. The CDR3 nucleotides are TGTGCCACCAGCAGAGATCCAGGGGGACTCCAAGAGACCCAGTACTTC. Supplemented by reference TRBV15 and TRBJ2-5, the full variable domain reads DAMVIQNPRYQVTQFGKPVTLSCSQTLNHNVMYWYQQKSSQAPKLLFHYYDKDFNNEADTPDNFQSRRPNTSFCFLDIRSPGLGDTAMYLCATSRDPGGLQETQYFGPGTRLLVL.

DNA for the CDR3: TGTGCCAGCTCACCGGGACGCCGAGGGGAGACCCAGTACTTC. Translating gives CASSPGRRGETQYF. The chain is built from TRBV18 and TRBJ2-5; D may correspond to TRBD1 or TRBD2 (5 bases each). The CDR3 sequence is 14 residues long. V lost 3 bases and J 5 bases, leaving 13 bases between the germline ends. Germline values: CDR1 KGHSH, CDR2 LQKENI.

The rearrangement links TRBV5-1 to TRBJ2-3, with D perhaps matching TRBD2 (5 bases). CDR1 and CDR2 (germline): SGHRS, YFSETQ. V shed 4 bases and J shed 6 bases, with 18 bases lying between them. There are 15 residues in the CDR3. Written as DNA, the CDR3 is TGCGCCAGCAGCGGAGGTCTCGCTAGAGGGGATACGCAGTATTTT. Protein product: CASSGGLARGDTQYF.

This clonotype was detected only a few times. V gene TRBV7-2 combines with J gene TRBJ2-1, with D perhaps TRBD1 or TRBD2 (5 bases each). Trimming removed 5 bases from V and 7 bases from J, with 18 bases in between. The CDR3 loop spans 15 amino acids. The germline gives CDR1 SGHTA, CDR2 FQGNSA. The CDR3 sequence is CASSALRGRGNEQFF. As DNA, the CDR3 is TGTGCCAGCAGCGCTCTTCGGGGAAGGGGTAATGAGCAGTTCTTC.

The gene calls are TRBV30 and TRBJ2-1, with 13 nucleotides matching TRBD2. Germline values: CDR1 GTSNPN, CDR2 SVGIG (reference sequence). The length of the CDR3 is 16 residues. V was clipped by 1 base and J by 4 bases; unmatched bases: 4. The CDR3 DNA reads as TGTGCCTGGAGTGGGACTAGCGGGAGATCGTACAATGAGCAGTTCTTC. This sequence encodes CAWSGTSGRSYNEQFF.

The rearrangement links TRBV7-2 to TRBJ2-1; D may be TRBD1 (5 bases). Germline values: CDR1 SGHTA, CDR2 FQGNSA. Between the trimmed V and J ends, which lost 1 base and 15 bases, there was a span of 16 bases. This CDR3 is 13 amino acids long. Here the CDR3 DNA reads TGTGCCAGCAGCTTAGGTGGCTCGCAGGGTATGTTCTTC. It yields the protein CASSLGGSQGMFF.

This clonotype occurred a few times. This chain connects TRBV4-2 to TRBJ2-1; 7 bases match TRBD2. The V gene's germline CDR1 is LGHNA and CDR2 YNFKEQ. The junction had 4 bases not matched to a gene; V was cut back by 4 bases and J by 1 base. The CDR3 contains 15 residues. This CDR3 reads CASSPSRESYNEQFF. For the CDR3, the DNA is TGTGCCAGCAGCCCCTCGCGGGAGTCCTACAATGAGCAGTTCTTC.

This clonotype was counted at least ten times. V gene TRBV20-1 combines with J gene TRBJ2-5, with D unclear. V gave up 2 bases and J gave up 3 bases, with 1 base separating them. CDR3 length: 10 amino acids. Looked up from germline, CDR1 is DFQATT and CDR2 is SNEGSKA (reference sequence). CDR3 amino acids: CSARKETQYF. The CDR3 DNA is TGCAGTGCTAGAAAAGAGACCCAGTACTTC.